The next 12 T cell receptor beta chains were all read from a single sample in a study of blood T cell repertoires in COVID-19. Clones were read by immunoSEQ multiplex PCR, and TCRdb kept only the in-frame ones, dropping some. The sample contains about 110,000 clones, 82% of which appear only once. The sample comprised peripheral blood. All receptors derive from a woman aged 55-75 years with acute or convalescent COVID-19.

The chain couples TRBV24-1 to TRBJ2-5; tentatively, D is TRBD2 (5 bases). V was shortened by 7 bases and J by 1 base, with 6 bases between the two germline ends. The length of the CDR3 is 12 residues. The V gene's germline CDR1 is KGHDR and CDR2 SFDVKD. The CDR3 loop reads CATRDFQETQYF. The CDR3 bases are TGTGCCACCAGGGACTTCCAAGAGACCCAGTACTTC.

This clone showed up just a few times. This chain links TRBV4-2 with TRBJ2-5; D gene unclear. V lost 0 bases and J lost 2, with 7 bases in between. CDR3 size: 14 residues. Germline CDR1 and CDR2: LGHNA and YNFKEQ. In DNA form, the CDR3 reads TGTGCCAGCAGCCAAGACACAAATCAAGAGACCCAGTACTTC. As protein: CASSQDTNQETQYF.

The genes are TRBV5-1 and TRBJ1-1, with 9 bases aligning to TRBD1. In germline, CDR1 is SGHRS, CDR2 YFSETQ. CDR3 length: 14 residues. V shed 3 bases, J shed 4 bases, and the junction held 4 bases outside the gene matches. This CDR3 is CASSWRTGATEAFF. DNA of the CDR3: TGCGCCAGCAGCTGGAGGACAGGGGCCACTGAAGCTTTCTTT.

V and J are TRBV9 and TRBJ1-2, with 8 bases fitting TRBD1. This CDR3 has 14 amino acids. V lost 3 bases to trimming and J lost 2 bases; unmatched junction nucleotides: 3. Germline V gene sequence: CDR1 SGDLS, CDR2 YYNGEE. The CDR3 sequence: CASSDTGGNYGYTF. Written as DNA, the CDR3 is TGTGCCAGCAGCGATACAGGGGGGAACTATGGCTACACCTTC.

This clone showed up just once. The chain combines TRBV27 with TRBJ1-5, with D possibly TRBD1 on 5 matching bases. This CDR3 has 14 residues. Between the trimmed V and J ends, which lost 5 bases and 0 bases, there was a span of 8 bases. Germline V lookup: CDR1 MNHEY, CDR2 SMNVEV (reference sequence). CDR3 region: CASSQGYSNQPQHF. For the CDR3, the DNA is TGTGCCAGCAGTCAGGGATATAGCAATCAGCCCCAGCATTTT.

A word on this clone: An end of the junction differs from the germline gene, which may be a read error. The CDR3 bases are TGTGCCAGCAGCTTAGAGGGACAGCCGATCTTC. Its translation: CASSLEGQPIF. The chain uses TRBV7-9 and TRBJ1-2; 7 bases line up with TRBD1. From germline, CDR1 is SEHNR and CDR2 FQNEAQ (reference sequence). CDR3 length equals 11 residues. Filled out from reference TRBV7-9 and TRBJ1-2, the complete variable domain reads DTGVSQNPRHKITKRGQNVTFRCDPISEHNRLYWYRQTLGQGPEFLTYFQNEAQLEKSRLLSDRFSAERPKGSFSTLEIQRTEQGDSAMYLCASSLEGQPIFGSGTRLTVV.

This clone turned up a few times. The chain uses TRBV9 and TRBJ2-1; D is undetermined. This CDR3 contains 13 residues. Germline V gene lookup returns CDR1 SGDLS and CDR2 YYNGEE. Deletions cut 0 bases from V and 4 bases from J, with 5 bases between. Here the CDR3 DNA reads TGTGCCAGCAGCGTAGCCCAGTACAATGAGCAGTTCTTC. Protein: CASSVAQYNEQFF.

This clone has only a few counts. The V call is TRBV4-1, the J call TRBJ2-7; 8 nucleotides match TRBD1. The CDR3 has 15 amino acids. Trimming at V came to 1 base and at J to 4 bases, leaving 6 bases not matched to a gene. CDR1 MGHRA and CDR2 YSYEKL come from the germline V gene. CDR3 bases: TGCGCCAGCAGCCAAGGGGCAACAGGGGGATACGAGCAGTACTTC. Translated, it gives CASSQGATGGYEQYF.

The chain employs TRBV12-5 and TRBJ2-7, with D perhaps TRBD2 (5 bases). Trimming left V 4 bases short and J 3 bases short, with 10 bases between. Germline CDR1 LGHNT, CDR2 FRNRAP. This CDR3 has 13 amino acids. The CDR3 here is CASGWGVGYEQYF. Here the CDR3 DNA reads TGTGCTAGTGGTTGGGGAGTCGGCTACGAGCAGTACTTC. Full variable domain (missing parts from reference TRBV12-5 and TRBJ2-7): DARVTQTPRHKVTEMGQEVTMRCQPILGHNTVFWYRQTMMQGLELLAYFRNRAPLDDSGMPKDRFSAEMPDATLATLKIQPSEPRDSAVYFCASGWGVGYEQYFGPGTRLTVT.

The CDR3 loop reads CASSSHDRGTEAFF. The CDR3, as DNA: TGTGCCAGCAGCTCCCACGACAGGGGGACTGAAGCTTTCTTT. The genes are TRBV3-1 (or the pseudogene TRBV3-2) and TRBJ1-1, with 9 bases aligning to TRBD1. Germline trimming cut 5 bases from V and 5 bases from J; bases unmatched to any gene: 6. The CDR3 is 14 residues long. Germline CDR1 reads LGHDT; CDR2 reads YNNKEL (reference sequence).

The chain uses TRBV10-3 and TRBJ2-3; 9 nucleotides match TRBD1. This CDR3 region has 14 residues. Unmatched junction bases numbered 5, after V lost 7 bases and J lost 3 bases. From germline, CDR1 is ENHRY and CDR2 SYGVKD. CDR3 nucleotides: TGTGCCATCATGACAGGGGGAGGGACAGATACGCAGTATTTT. This translates into CAIMTGGGTDTQYF.

V gene TRBV12-3 or TRBV12-4 combines with J gene TRBJ1-5; the D is unclear. This CDR3 is 13 amino acids long. Trimming removed 5 bases from V and 4 bases from J, with 9 bases in between. The CDR3 reads CASSPLANQPQHF. CDR3 in DNA: TGTGCCAGCAGTCCCTTAGCTAATCAGCCCCAGCATTTT.